The T cell receptor beta chain under discussion was sequenced for a study of PD-1 blockade in classical Hodgkin lymphoma. As to this clone: Its antigen is undetermined.

General study points: By C4D1, diversity of CD4+ TCRs had risen significantly, whereas that of CD8+ TCRs had not. The study found complete responders had baseline diversity similar to newly diagnosed patients.

V gave up 2 bases and J gave up 10 bases, with 9 bases separating them. CDR1 SGHTA and CDR2 FQGNSA come from the germline V gene. The length of the CDR3 is 12 residues. After autologous stem cell transplantation all patients relapsed, and prior brentuximab vedotin exposure differed between cohorts. Researchers report purifying CD4+ T cells from thawed PBMCs by magnetic negative selection. Here immunoSEQ multiplex PCR was the method, and the copy in TCRdb shows in-frame clones only, minus some. The table records 6,500 to 8,000 clones, 75% to 90% of them present only once. This receptor was identified in a human donor with classical Hodgkin lymphoma. The material sequenced was CD4+ T cells from blood, taken at baseline. The chain is built from TRBV7-2 and TRBJ2-1; D ambiguous. The CDR3 sequence is CASSLQFKEQFF. Here the CDR3 DNA reads TGTGCCAGCAGCTTACAATTTAAGGAGCAGTTCTTC.